Given below is one TCR beta chain in context. This record comes from a study of blood T cell repertoires in COVID-19. Study at large: Samples representing acute and convalescent COVID-19 were sourced from the United States, Italy and Spain. PBMCs, B-cell-depleted T cells, or T cells provided the cDNA or gDNA that made up the material.

CDR3 size: 13 residues. V was cut by 6 bases and J by 2 bases, with 8 bases left in between. Germline CDR1 reads MNHNY; CDR2 reads SVGAGI (reference sequence). Source study methods: Amplification of reference gene primers provided the estimated nucleated cell counts. Clones were sequenced by immunoSEQ multiplex PCR, and TCRdb holds only the in-frame ones, with some missing. That table furnishes V, J and clone size, whereas the DNA furnished D and trimming. The sample yields about 59,000 clones, roughly 90% seen once. This TCR derives from a man at least 80 years old with acute or convalescent COVID-19. Material for sequencing was peripheral blood. The V gene is TRBV6-6, the J gene TRBJ1-3; TRBD1 is a possible D gene (5 bases). DNA for the CDR3: TGTGCCAGCAGCGGACAAGCTGGAAACACCATATATTTT. This codes for CASSGQAGNTIYF.